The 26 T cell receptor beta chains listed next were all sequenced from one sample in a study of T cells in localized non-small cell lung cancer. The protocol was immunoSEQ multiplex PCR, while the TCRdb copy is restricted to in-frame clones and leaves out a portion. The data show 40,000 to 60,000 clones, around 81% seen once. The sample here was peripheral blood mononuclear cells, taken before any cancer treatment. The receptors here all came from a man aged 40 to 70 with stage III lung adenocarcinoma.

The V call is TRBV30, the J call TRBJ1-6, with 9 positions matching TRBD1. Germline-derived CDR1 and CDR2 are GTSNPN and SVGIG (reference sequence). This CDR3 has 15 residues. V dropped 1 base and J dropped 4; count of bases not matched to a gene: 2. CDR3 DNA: TGTGCCTGGAGTGCGACAGGGGGATATAATTCACCCCTCCACTTT. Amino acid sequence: CAWSATGGYNSPLHF.

CDR3: CASSHTGKTEAFF. The DNA for the CDR3 is TGTGCCAGCAGTCACACAGGAAAAACTGAAGCTTTCTTT. This rearrangement joins TRBV5-5 to TRBJ1-1; D is possibly TRBD1 (5 bases). The CDR3 sequence is 13 residues long. CDR1 is SGHKS, CDR2 YYEKEE, per germline (reference sequence). With 5 bases removed from V and 5 bases from J, the gap between germline ends came to 13 bases.

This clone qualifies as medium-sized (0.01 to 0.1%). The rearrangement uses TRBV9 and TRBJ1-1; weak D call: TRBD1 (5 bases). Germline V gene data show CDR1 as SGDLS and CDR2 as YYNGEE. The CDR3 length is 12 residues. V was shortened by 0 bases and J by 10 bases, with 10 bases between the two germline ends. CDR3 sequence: CASSVDQGRAFF. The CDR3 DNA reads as TGTGCCAGCAGCGTAGACCAGGGTCGAGCTTTCTTT.

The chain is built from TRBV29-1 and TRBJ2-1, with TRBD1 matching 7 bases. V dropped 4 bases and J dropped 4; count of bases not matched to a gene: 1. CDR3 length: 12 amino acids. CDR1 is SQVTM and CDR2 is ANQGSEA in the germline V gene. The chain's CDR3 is CSVGQGYNEQFF. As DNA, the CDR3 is TGCAGCGTTGGACAGGGTTACAATGAGCAGTTCTTC.

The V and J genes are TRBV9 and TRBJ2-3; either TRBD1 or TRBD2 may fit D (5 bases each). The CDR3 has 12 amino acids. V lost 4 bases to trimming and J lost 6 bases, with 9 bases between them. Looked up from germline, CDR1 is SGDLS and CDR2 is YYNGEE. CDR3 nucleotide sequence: TGTGCCAGCAGCCTAGGGGAGGATACGCAGTATTTT. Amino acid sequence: CASSLGEDTQYF.

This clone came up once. CDR3 in DNA: TGTGCCAGCAGTGAAGCGTCTTTCGACGGGAACACCGGGGAGCTGTTTTTT. Translated: CASSEASFDGNTGELFF. This rearrangement joins TRBV2 to TRBJ2-2; D is unclear. The germline CDR1 and CDR2 sequences are SNHLY and FYNNEI. The V gene lost 0 bases and the J gene lost 1 base, with 12 bases spanning the gap. This CDR3 spans 17 amino acids.

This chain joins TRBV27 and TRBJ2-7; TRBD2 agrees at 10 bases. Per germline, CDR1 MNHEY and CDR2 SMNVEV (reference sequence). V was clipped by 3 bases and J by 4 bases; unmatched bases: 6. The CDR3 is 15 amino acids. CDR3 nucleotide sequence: TGTGCCAGCAGTTTTGGAGCGGGGGGGGCTTACGAGCAGTACTTC. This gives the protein CASSFGAGGAYEQYF.

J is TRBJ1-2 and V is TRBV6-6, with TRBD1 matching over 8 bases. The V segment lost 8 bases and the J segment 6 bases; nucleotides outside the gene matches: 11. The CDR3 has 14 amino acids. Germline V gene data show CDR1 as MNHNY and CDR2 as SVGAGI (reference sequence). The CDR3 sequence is CASVRQGARDGYTF. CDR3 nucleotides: TGTGCCAGCGTAAGGCAGGGGGCTCGGGATGGCTACACCTTC.

This chain's CDR3 is CASSMASSYGYTF. DNA of the CDR3: TGTGCCAGTAGTATGGCTTCATCGTATGGCTACACCTTC. This chain uses TRBV19 with TRBJ1-2; D is uncertain. The CDR3 extends over 13 amino acids. V was clipped by 3 bases and J by 5 bases, with 10 bases between them. The germline V gene has CDR1 LNHDA and CDR2 SQIVND (reference sequence).

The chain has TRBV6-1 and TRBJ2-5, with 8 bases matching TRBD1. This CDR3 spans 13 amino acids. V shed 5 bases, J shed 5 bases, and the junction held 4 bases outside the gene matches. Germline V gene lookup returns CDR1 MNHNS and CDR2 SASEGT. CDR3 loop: CASSLDRAETQYF. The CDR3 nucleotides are TGTGCCAGCAGTTTGGACAGGGCCGAGACCCAGTACTTC.

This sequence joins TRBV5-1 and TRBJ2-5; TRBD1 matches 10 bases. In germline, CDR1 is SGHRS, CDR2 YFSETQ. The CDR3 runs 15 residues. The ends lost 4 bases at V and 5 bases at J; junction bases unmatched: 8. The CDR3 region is CASSPVGQGDETQYF. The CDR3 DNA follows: TGCGCCAGCAGCCCAGTCGGACAGGGGGACGAGACCCAGTACTTC.

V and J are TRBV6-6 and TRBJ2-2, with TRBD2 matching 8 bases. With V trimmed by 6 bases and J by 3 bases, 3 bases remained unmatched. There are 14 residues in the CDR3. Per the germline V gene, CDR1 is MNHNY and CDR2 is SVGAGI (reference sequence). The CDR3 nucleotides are TGTGCCAGCAGAAGCGGGGGATACACCGGGGAGCTGTTTTTT. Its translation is CASRSGGYTGELFF.

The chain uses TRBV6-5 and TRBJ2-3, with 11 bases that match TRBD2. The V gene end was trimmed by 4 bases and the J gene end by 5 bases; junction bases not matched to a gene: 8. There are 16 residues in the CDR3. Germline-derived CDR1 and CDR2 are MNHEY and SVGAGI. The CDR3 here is CASSSLLAGGGDTQYF. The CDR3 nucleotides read TGTGCCAGCAGTTCGCTCCTAGCGGGGGGCGGAGATACGCAGTATTTT.

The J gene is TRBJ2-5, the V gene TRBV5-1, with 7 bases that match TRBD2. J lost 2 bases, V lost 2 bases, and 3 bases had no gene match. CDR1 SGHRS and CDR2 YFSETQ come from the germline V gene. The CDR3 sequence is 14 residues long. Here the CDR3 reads CASSLAGTQETQYF. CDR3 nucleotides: TGCGCCAGCAGCTTAGCGGGGACGCAAGAGACCCAGTACTTC.

The CDR3 DNA is TGCGCCAGCAGCTTGGCGGGTAGCGGGGGGGCAGGCGATACGCAGTATTTT. As protein: CASSLAGSGGAGDTQYF. The chain combines TRBV5-1 with TRBJ2-3; 11 bases are shared with TRBD2. The CDR3 runs 17 residues. V trimming: 0 bases; J trimming: 6 bases; junction bases outside the gene matches: 9. Germline lookup yields CDR1 SGHRS and CDR2 YFSETQ.

CDR3 protein: CASSQARSSQQYF. CDR3 sequence (DNA): TGTGCCAGCAGCCAAGCACGCTCCAGTCAGCAGTACTTC. J is TRBJ2-7 and V is TRBV14; D unresolved. The CDR3 has 13 residues. V was clipped by 1 base and J by 8 bases, with 12 bases between them. The germline V gene encodes CDR1 SGHDN and CDR2 FVKESK. Full variable domain (remainder filled in from reference TRBV14 and TRBJ2-7): EAGVTQFPSHSVIEKGQTVTLRCDPISGHDNLYWYRRVMGKEIKFLLHFVKESKQDESGMPNNRFLAERTGGTYSTLKVQPAELEDSGVYFCASSQARSSQQYFGPGTRLTVT.

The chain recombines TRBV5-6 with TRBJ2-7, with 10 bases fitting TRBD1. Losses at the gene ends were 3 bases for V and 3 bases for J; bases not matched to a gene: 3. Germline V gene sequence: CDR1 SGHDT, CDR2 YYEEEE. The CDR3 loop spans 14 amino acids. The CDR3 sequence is CASSSDRGLYEQYF. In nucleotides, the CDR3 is TGTGCCAGCAGCTCCGACAGGGGGCTCTACGAGCAGTACTTC.

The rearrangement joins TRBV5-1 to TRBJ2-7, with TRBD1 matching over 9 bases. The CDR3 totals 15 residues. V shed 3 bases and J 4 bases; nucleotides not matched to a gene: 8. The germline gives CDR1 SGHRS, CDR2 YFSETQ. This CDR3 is CASSWLQGAQYEQYF. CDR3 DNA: TGCGCCAGCAGCTGGTTACAGGGGGCCCAATACGAGCAGTACTTC.

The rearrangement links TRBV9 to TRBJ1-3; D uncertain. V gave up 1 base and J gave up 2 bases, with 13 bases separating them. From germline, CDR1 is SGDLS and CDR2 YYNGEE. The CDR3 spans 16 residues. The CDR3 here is CASSVQNRGPGNTIYF. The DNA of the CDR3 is TGTGCCAGCAGCGTACAGAATAGAGGACCTGGAAACACCATATATTTT. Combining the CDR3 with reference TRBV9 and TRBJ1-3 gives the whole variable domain DSGVTQTPKHLITATGQRVTLRCSPRSGDLSVYWYQQSLDQGLQFLIQYYNGEERAKGNILERFSAQQFPDLHSELNLSSLELGDSALYFCASSVQNRGPGNTIYFGEGSWLTVV.

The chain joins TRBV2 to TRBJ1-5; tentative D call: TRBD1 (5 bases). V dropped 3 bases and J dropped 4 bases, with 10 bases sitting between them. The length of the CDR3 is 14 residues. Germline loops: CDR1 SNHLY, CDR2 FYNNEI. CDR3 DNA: TGTGCCAGCAGTGAGGCAGGGTATAATCAGCCCCAGCATTTT. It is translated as CASSEAGYNQPQHF.

The CDR3 DNA reads as TGTGCCAGCAGTACAGGACGAAGCTCCTACAATGAGCAGTTCTTC. Its translation is CASSTGRSSYNEQFF. The chain uses TRBV27 and TRBJ2-1; perhaps TRBD1 as D (5 bases). Germline CDR1 reads MNHEY; CDR2 reads SMNVEV (reference sequence). The CDR3 contains 15 residues. V was clipped by 5 bases and J by 0 bases, with 11 bases between them.

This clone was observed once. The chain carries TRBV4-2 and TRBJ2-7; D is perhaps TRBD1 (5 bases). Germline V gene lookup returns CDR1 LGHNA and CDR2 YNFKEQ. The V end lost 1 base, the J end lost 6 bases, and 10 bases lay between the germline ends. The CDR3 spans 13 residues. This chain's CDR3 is CASSQGRALEQYF. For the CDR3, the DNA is TGTGCCAGCAGCCAAGGCAGGGCGCTCGAGCAGTACTTC.

CDR3 region: CASSSSGGLPLEQFF. Here the CDR3 DNA reads TGTGCCAGCAGCTCTTCGGGGGGACTACCCCTAGAGCAGTTCTTC. The chain is built from TRBV7-2 and TRBJ2-1; 7 nucleotides align to TRBD2. The CDR3 covers 15 residues. V shed 4 bases, J shed 10 bases, and the junction held 13 bases outside the gene matches. Looked up from germline, CDR1 is SGHTA and CDR2 is FQGNSA.

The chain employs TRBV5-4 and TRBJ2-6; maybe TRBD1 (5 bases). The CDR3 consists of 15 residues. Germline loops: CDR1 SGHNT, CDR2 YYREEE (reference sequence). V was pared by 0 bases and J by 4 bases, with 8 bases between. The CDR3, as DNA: TGTGCCAGCAGCTTGGGGGGCGGCGGGGCCAACGTCCTGACTTTC. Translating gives CASSLGGGGANVLTF.

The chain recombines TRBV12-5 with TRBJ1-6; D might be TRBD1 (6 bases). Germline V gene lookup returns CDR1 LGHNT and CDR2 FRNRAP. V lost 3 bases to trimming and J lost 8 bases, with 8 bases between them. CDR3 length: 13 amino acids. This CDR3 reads CASGFSGDSPLHF. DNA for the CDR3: TGTGCTAGTGGTTTCTCAGGGGATTCACCCCTCCACTTT.

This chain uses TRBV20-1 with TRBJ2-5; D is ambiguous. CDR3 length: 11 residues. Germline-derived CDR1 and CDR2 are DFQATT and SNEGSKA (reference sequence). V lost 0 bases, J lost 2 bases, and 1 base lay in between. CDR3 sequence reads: CSARDQETQYF. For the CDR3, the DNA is TGCAGTGCTAGAGATCAAGAGACCCAGTACTTC.